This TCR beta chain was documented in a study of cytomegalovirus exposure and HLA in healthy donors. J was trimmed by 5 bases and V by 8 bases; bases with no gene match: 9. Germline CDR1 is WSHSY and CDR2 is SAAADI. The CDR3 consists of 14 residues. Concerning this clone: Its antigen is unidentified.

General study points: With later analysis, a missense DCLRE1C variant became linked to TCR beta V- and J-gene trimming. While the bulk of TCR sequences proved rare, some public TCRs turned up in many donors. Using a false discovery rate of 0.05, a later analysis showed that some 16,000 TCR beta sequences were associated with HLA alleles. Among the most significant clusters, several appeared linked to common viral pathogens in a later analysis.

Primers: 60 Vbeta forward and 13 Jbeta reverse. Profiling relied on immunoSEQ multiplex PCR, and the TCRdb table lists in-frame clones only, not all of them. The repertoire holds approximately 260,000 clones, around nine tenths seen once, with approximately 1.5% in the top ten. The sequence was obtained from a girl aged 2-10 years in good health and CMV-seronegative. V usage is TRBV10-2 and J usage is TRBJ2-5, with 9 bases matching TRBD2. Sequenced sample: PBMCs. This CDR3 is CASGVGAGGETQYF. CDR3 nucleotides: TGCGCCAGCGGGGTGGGGGCGGGAGGGGAGACCCAGTACTTC.